Here is one TCR beta chain with its context. TCRdb reanalysed the 5' RACE reads using MiXCR and keeps one entry per CDR3 protein. The sample holds 150,000 to 200,000 distinct CDR3 sequences; roughly 34% are singletons and the top ten take 6%. These data originate in a study of CD8 T cells in ankylosing spondylitis. The sample consisted of synovial fluid, either unsorted or a sorted T cell fraction (not recorded which). The TCR was taken from a male donor with ankylosing spondylitis.

CDR3 sequence reads: CASRGGADTQYF. CDR3 sequence (DNA): TGTGCCAGCAGGGGGGGGGCAGATACGCAGTATTTT. The genes are TRBV12-3 or TRBV12-4 and TRBJ2-3; TRBD2 aligns across 7 bases. The V segment lost 6 bases and the J segment 4 bases; nucleotides outside the gene matches: 1. The CDR3 loop spans 12 amino acids.